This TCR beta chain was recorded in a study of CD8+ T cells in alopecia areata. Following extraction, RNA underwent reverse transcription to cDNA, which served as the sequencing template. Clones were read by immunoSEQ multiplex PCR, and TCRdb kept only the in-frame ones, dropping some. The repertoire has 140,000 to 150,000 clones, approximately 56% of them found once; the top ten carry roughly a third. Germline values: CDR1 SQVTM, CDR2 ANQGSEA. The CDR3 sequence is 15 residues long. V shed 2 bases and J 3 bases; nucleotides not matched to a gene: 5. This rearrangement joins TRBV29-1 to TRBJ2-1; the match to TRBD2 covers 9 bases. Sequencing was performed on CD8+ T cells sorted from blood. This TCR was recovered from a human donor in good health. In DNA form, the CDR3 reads TGCAGCGTTGAAATGCGGGAGGGCTACTACAATGAGCAGTTCTTC. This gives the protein CSVEMREGYYNEQFF.